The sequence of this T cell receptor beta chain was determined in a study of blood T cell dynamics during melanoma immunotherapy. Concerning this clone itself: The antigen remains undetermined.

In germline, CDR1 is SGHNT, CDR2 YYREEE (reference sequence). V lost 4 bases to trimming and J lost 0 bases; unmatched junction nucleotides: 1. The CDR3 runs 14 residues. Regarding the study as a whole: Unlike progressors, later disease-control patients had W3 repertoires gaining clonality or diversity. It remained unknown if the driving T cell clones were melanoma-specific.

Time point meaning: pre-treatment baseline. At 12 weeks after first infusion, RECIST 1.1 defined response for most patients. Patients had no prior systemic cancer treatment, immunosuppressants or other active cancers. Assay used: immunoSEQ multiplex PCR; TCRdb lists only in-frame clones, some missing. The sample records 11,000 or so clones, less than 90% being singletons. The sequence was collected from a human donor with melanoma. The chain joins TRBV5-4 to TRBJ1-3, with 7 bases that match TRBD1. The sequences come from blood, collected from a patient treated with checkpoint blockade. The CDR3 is CASSRQGSGNTIYF. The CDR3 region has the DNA TGTGCCAGCAGCAGACAGGGCTCTGGAAACACCATATATTTT.